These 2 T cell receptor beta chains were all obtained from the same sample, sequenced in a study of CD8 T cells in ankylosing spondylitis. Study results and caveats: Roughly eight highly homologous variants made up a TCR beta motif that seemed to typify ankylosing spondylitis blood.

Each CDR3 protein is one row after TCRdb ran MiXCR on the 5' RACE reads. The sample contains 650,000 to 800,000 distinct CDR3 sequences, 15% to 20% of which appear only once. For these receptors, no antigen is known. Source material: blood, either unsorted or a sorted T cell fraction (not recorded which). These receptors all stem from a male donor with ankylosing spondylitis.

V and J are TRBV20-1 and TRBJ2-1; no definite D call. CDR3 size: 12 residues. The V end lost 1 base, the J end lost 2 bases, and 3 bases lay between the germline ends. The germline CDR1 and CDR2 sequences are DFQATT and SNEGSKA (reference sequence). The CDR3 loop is CSARAAYNEQFF. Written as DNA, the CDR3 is TGCAGTGCTAGAGCGGCCTACAATGAGCAGTTCTTC.

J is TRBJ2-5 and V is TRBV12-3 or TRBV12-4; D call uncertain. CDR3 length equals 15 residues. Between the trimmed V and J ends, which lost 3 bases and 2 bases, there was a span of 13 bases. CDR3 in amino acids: CASSFSPGPQETQYF. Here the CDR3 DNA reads TGTGCCAGCAGTTTCTCCCCTGGGCCACAAGAGACCCAGTACTTC.